The 19 T cell receptor beta chains below all came from one sample that was sequenced in a study of blood T cell repertoires in COVID-19. Here immunoSEQ multiplex PCR was the method, and the copy in TCRdb shows in-frame clones only, minus some. The sample carries more than 400,000 clones, 90% recorded once. Sequencing input: PBMCs or T cells enriched from blood (not recorded which). The receptor set was obtained from a man younger than 35 who had recovered from COVID-19.

CDR3 bases: TGTGCCAGTAGTATACGGACAGGGCCGAACACTGAAGCTTTCTTT. Encoded protein: CASSIRTGPNTEAFF. The chain combines TRBV19 with TRBJ1-1, with 8 bases that match TRBD1. This CDR3 comprises 15 residues. The junction had 3 bases not matched to a gene; V was cut back by 2 bases and J by 1 base. Germline V gene lookup returns CDR1 LNHDA and CDR2 SQIVND (reference sequence).

The rearrangement joins TRBV5-6 to TRBJ1-1, with D possibly TRBD1 on 6 matching bases. The V end was cut by 0 bases, the J end by 11 bases, with 23 bases between. There are 16 residues in the CDR3. Per germline, CDR1 SGHDT and CDR2 YYEEEE. CDR3 protein: CASSLANSGTPLLAFF. The CDR3 coding sequence is TGTGCCAGCAGCTTGGCCAACTCCGGGACACCCTTATTGGCTTTCTTT. The full variable domain, in which reference TRBV5-6 and TRBJ1-1 provide the parts outside the CDR3, is DAGVTQSPTHLIKTRGQQVTLRCSPKSGHDTVSWYQQALGQGPQFIFQYYEEEERQRGNFPDRFSGHQFPNYSSELNVNALLLGDSALYLCASSLANSGTPLLAFFGQGTRLTVV.

The J gene is TRBJ1-1, the V gene TRBV5-1; 10 bases agree with TRBD1. The CDR3 totals 15 residues. Germline CDR1 SGHRS, CDR2 YFSETQ. Unmatched junction bases numbered 4, after V lost 4 bases and J lost 1 base. CDR3 sequence: CASSRGDRGNTEAFF. CDR3 coding DNA: TGCGCCAGCAGCAGAGGGGACAGGGGGAACACTGAAGCTTTCTTT. Filled out from reference TRBV5-1 and TRBJ1-1, the complete variable domain reads KAGVTQTPRYLIKTRGQQVTLSCSPISGHRSVSWYQQTPGQGLQFLFEYFSETQRNKGNFPGRFSGRQFSNSRSEMNVSTLELGDSALYLCASSRGDRGNTEAFFGQGTRLTVV.

V and J are TRBV2 and TRBJ2-7, with a tentative D call TRBD2 (6 bases). Germline assignment: CDR1 SNHLY and CDR2 FYNNEI. This CDR3 comprises 13 residues. Deletions cut 6 bases from V and 6 bases from J, with 15 bases between. CDR3 coding DNA: TGTGCCAGCAGGCCGACCGGGGGAGTCGAGCAGTACTTC. Its translation: CASRPTGGVEQYF.

The chain is built from TRBV6-1 and TRBJ2-1; 13 bases align to TRBD2. Germline CDR1 reads MNHNS; CDR2 reads SASEGT. The CDR3 runs to 17 residues. V gave up 4 bases and J gave up 0 bases; unmatched junction bases: 3. As DNA, the CDR3 is TGTGCCAGCAGTGTAAGGACTAGCGGGAGCTCCTACAATGAGCAGTTCTTC. Its translation: CASSVRTSGSSYNEQFF.

V usage is TRBV19 and J usage is TRBJ1-2; no firm D call. The germline gives CDR1 LNHDA, CDR2 SQIVND (reference sequence). V was cut by 5 bases and J by 4 bases, with 14 bases left in between. This CDR3 spans 14 amino acids. The CDR3 region is CASSATIGSYGYTF. CDR3 coding DNA: TGTGCCAGTAGTGCCACGATCGGGTCCTATGGCTACACCTTC.

The chain recombines TRBV7-9 with TRBJ1-2; a weak D match, TRBD1 (6 bases). CDR1 and CDR2 from the germline V gene are SEHNR and FQNEAQ (reference sequence). The CDR3 covers 14 residues. V lost 5 bases and J 6 bases, leaving 16 bases between the germline ends. The CDR3, as DNA: TGTGCCAGCAGCCGCTGGGGGGGCGAAGATGGCTACACCTTC. Translation gives CASSRWGGEDGYTF.

J is TRBJ1-4 and V is TRBV5-6, with 10 bases that match TRBD1. There are 14 residues in the CDR3. V dropped 1 base and J dropped 7; count of bases not matched to a gene: 1. In germline, CDR1 is SGHDT, CDR2 YYEEEE. CDR3 nucleotide sequence: TGTGCCAGCAGCTTGCGGACAGGGGGTGAAAAACTGTTTTTT. As protein: CASSLRTGGEKLFF.

CDR3 in amino acids: CASSASGGPRNEQYF. CDR3 nucleotides: TGTGCCAGCAGCGCCAGCGGGGGGCCAAGGAACGAGCAGTACTTC. The chain joins TRBV11-2 to TRBJ2-7; 9 bases are a match to TRBD2. The germline CDR1 and CDR2 sequences are SGHAT and FQNNGV. The CDR3 contains 15 residues. V dropped 5 bases and J dropped 5; count of bases not matched to a gene: 10.

The rearrangement joins TRBV2 to TRBJ1-2, with a tentative D call TRBD1 (5 bases). Germline assignment: CDR1 SNHLY and CDR2 FYNNEI. The ends were cut back, 8 bases at V and 4 bases at J, with 14 bases in the middle. The length of the CDR3 is 13 residues. The CDR3 reads CASSQGRFYGYTF. DNA of the CDR3: TGTGCCAGCTCTCAGGGAAGATTCTATGGCTACACCTTC. Using reference TRBV2 and TRBJ1-2 for the parts outside the CDR3, the full variable domain is EPEVTQTPSHQVTQMGQEVILRCVPISNHLYFYWYRQILGQKVEFLVSFYNNEISEKSEIFDDQFSVERPDGSNFTLKIRSTKLEDSAMYFCASSQGRFYGYTFGSGTRLTVV.

The chain couples TRBV20-1 to TRBJ1-5; D uncertain. The CDR3 consists of 12 residues. Germline-derived CDR1 and CDR2 are DFQATT and SNEGSKA (reference sequence). V was cut by 3 bases and J by 4 bases, with 7 bases left in between. The CDR3 reads CSASSTNQPQHF. The CDR3 DNA reads TGCAGTGCTAGTTCCACTAATCAGCCCCAGCATTTT.

The chain's CDR3 is CASSFRQGSDYEQYF. CDR3 sequence (DNA): TGTGCCAGCAGCTTTCGACAGGGAAGCGACTACGAGCAGTACTTC. The rearrangement joins TRBV7-2 to TRBJ2-7; TRBD1 agrees at 7 bases. The J segment lost 3 bases and the V segment lost 3 bases, leaving 8 bases of the junction unmatched. CDR1 is SGHTA and CDR2 is FQGNSA in the germline V gene. The CDR3 extends over 15 amino acids.

This sequence joins TRBV18 and TRBJ2-2; D remains ambiguous. This CDR3 has 16 residues. The V gene's germline CDR1 is KGHSH and CDR2 LQKENI. V was shortened by 3 bases and J by 2 bases, with 13 bases between the two germline ends. The chain's CDR3 is CASSPWALRNTGELFF. As DNA, the CDR3 is TGTGCCAGCTCACCCTGGGCTCTTCGTAACACCGGGGAGCTGTTTTTT.

The chain joins TRBV7-6 to TRBJ2-3; D perhaps matches TRBD2 (5 bases). CDR3 length equals 16 residues. The germline CDR1 and CDR2 sequences are SGHVS and FNYEAQ. V lost 1 base, J lost 2 bases, and 13 bases lay in between. Here the CDR3 DNA reads TGTGCCAGCAGCTTAGTTCGCGGGCTTCCCACAGATACGCAGTATTTT. Translating it yields CASSLVRGLPTDTQYF. The complete variable domain, with remaining parts taken from reference TRBV7-6 and TRBJ2-3, reads GAGVSQSPRYKVTKRGQDVALRCDPISGHVSLYWYRQALGQGPEFLTYFNYEAQQDKSGLPNDRFSAERPEGSISTLTIQRTEQRDSAMYRCASSLVRGLPTDTQYFGPGTRLTVL.

The rearrangement joins TRBV4-1 to TRBJ1-1; no clear D gene. Germline V gene sequence: CDR1 MGHRA, CDR2 YSYEKL. CDR3 length: 13 amino acids. V was shortened by 1 base and J by 6 bases, with 9 bases between the two germline ends. The CDR3 protein is CASSQAWRSEAFF. In DNA form, the CDR3 reads TGCGCCAGCAGCCAAGCATGGAGGTCTGAAGCTTTCTTT.

This chain joins TRBV1 and TRBJ2-3; the table calls TRBD1, which could not be checked here. TRBV1 represents a pseudogene. The CDR3 totals 15 residues. The CDR3 bases are TGCACCAGACAGGGTTGGGTGGATAGCACAGATACGCAGTATTTT. Its translation: CTRQGWVDSTDTQYF.

The chain combines TRBV7-9 with TRBJ1-6, with 9 bases fitting TRBD1. The CDR3 covers 16 residues. The ends lost 4 bases at V and 6 bases at J; junction bases unmatched: 7. The germline V gene encodes CDR1 SEHNR and CDR2 FQNEAQ (reference sequence). The CDR3 DNA reads as TGTGCCAGCAGCTCGACCGGGACAGGGTTTAATTCACCCCTCCACTTT. Residues: CASSSTGTGFNSPLHF.

The gene calls are TRBV7-9 and TRBJ1-3, with a tentative D call TRBD1 (6 bases). The germline gives CDR1 SEHNR, CDR2 FQNEAQ (reference sequence). This CDR3 contains 12 residues. V lost 8 bases and J 6 bases, leaving 11 bases between the germline ends. CDR3 in DNA: TGTGCCAGCCAGGGGAGCGCAAACACCATATATTTT. It codes for CASQGSANTIYF.

The chain combines TRBV19 with TRBJ1-1; TRBD1 might be the D (6 bases). There are 12 residues in the CDR3. From germline, CDR1 is LNHDA and CDR2 SQIVND (reference sequence). V was cut by 8 bases and J by 3 bases, with 10 bases left in between. The CDR3 reads CASSDSYTEAFF. The CDR3 DNA sequence: TGTGCCAGTTCGGACAGCTACACTGAAGCTTTCTTT. Filled out from reference TRBV19 and TRBJ1-1, the complete variable domain reads DGGITQSPKYLFRKEGQNVTLSCEQNLNHDAMYWYRQDPGQGLRLIYYSQIVNDFQKGDIAEGYSVSREKKESFPLTVTSAQKNPTAFYLCASSDSYTEAFFGQGTRLTVV.